This T cell receptor beta chain was captured by sequencing in a study of T cell responses to AZD1222 COVID-19 vaccine. Sequenced by immunoSEQ multiplex PCR; TCRdb stores in-frame clones only, minus some. The table lists almost 65,000 clones, 65% to 85% of them singletons. Per the germline V gene, CDR1 is SQVTM and CDR2 is ANQGSEA. The V gene lost 0 bases and the J gene lost 1 base, with 5 bases spanning the gap. The CDR3 has 13 residues. The chain is built from TRBV29-1 and TRBJ2-3; D perhaps matches TRBD1 (5 bases). The TCR comes from an adult in good health. Specimen: peripheral blood, collected on day 0 of AZD1222 vaccination. The CDR3 DNA reads as TGCAGCGTTGAAGAACAGGGCACAGATACGCAGTATTTT. Its protein product is CSVEEQGTDTQYF.